This T cell receptor beta chain was profiled in a study of blood T cell repertoires in COVID-19. Overall study: COVID-19 samples, acute and convalescent, were from the United States, Italy and Spain.

Trimming stripped 1 base from V and 0 bases from J, with 16 bases between. Per the germline V gene, CDR1 is LNHNV and CDR2 is YYDKDF (reference sequence). This CDR3 has 18 residues. This clone was seen a handful of times. Some clones are missing from TCRdb's copy, which holds only in-frame ones; the method was immunoSEQ multiplex PCR. The sample has some 250,000 clones, approximately 86% seen once. This sequence originates from a man aged 25 to 40 with active or convalescent COVID-19. J is TRBJ2-1 and V is TRBV15, with D tentatively TRBD2 (5 bases). Sequencing was done on a sample of peripheral blood. CDR3 sequence reads: CATSRGFRGLSSYNEQFF. The DNA for the CDR3 is TGTGCCACCAGCAGAGGATTTCGTGGACTCAGCTCCTACAATGAGCAGTTCTTC.